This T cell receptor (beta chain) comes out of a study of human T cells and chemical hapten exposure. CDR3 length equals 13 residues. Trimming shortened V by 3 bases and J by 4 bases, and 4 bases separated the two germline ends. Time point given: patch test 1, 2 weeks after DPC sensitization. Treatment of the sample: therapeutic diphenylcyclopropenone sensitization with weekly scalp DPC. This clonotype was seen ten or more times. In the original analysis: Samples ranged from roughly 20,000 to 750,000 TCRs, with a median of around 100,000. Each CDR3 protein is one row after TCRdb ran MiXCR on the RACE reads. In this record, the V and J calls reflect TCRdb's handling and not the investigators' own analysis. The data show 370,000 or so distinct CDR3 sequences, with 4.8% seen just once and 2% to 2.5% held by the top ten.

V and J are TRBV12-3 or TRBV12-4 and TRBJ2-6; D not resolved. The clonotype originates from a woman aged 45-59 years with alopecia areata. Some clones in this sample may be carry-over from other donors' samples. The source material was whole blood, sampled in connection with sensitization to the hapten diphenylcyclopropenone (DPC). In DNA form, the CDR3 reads TGTGCCAGCAGTTTGGGCGGGGCCAACGTCCTGACTTTC. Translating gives CASSLGGANVLTF.